The subject of this entry is one TCR beta chain. The data stem from a study of blood T cell repertoires in COVID-19. Study-wide context: There were acute and convalescent COVID-19 samples, and they came from the United States, Italy and Spain.

Germline CDR1 and CDR2: SGHTA and FQGNSA. This CDR3 spans 15 amino acids. Trimming cost V 5 bases and J 6 bases; bases outside gene matches: 5. As originally analysed: Quantification of nucleated cells was approximated via reference gene primer amplification. Assay used: immunoSEQ multiplex PCR; TCRdb lists only in-frame clones, some missing. D and trimming were read from the DNA, whereas the V and J calls and clone size are those reported in that table. The sample lists more than 95,000 clones, 75% to 85% occurring once. V usage is TRBV7-2 and J usage is TRBJ1-5, with TRBD1 matching 12 bases. The sequence was collected from a man aged 55 to 69 with acute or convalescent COVID-19. Sequencing was done on a sample of peripheral blood. The CDR3 bases are TGTGCCAGCAGCCCAGGGACAGGGGGCTCTCAGCCCCAGCATTTT. It specifies CASSPGTGGSQPQHF.